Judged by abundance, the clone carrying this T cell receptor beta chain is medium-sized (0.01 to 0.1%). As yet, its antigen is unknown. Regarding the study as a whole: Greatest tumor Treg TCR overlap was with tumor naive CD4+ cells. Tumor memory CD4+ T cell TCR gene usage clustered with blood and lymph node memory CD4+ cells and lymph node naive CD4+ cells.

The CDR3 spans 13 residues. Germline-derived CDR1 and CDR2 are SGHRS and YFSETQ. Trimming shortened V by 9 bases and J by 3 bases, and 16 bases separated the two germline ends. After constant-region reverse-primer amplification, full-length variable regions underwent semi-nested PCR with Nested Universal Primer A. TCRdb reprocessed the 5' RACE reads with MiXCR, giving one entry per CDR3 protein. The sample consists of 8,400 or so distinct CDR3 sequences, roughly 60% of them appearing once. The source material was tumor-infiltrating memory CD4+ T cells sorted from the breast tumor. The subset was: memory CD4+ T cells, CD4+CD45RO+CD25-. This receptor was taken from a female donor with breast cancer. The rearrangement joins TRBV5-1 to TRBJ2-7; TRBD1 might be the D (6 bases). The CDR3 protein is CATGSGHHYEQYF. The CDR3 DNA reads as TGCGCCACCGGATCGGGACACCACTACGAGCAGTACTTC.